The 10 T cell receptor beta chains reported below all come from one sample, sequenced in a study of cytomegalovirus exposure and HLA in healthy donors. Primers: 60 Vbeta forward and 13 Jbeta reverse. This table comes from immunoSEQ multiplex PCR, and its TCRdb copy is limited to in-frame clones, with some not included. The table has about 160,000 clones, more than 80% seen once. Sequencing was carried out using PBMCs. The origin of the receptors is a woman aged 45-60 years in good health and CMV-seronegative.

Only a few counts were recorded for this clone. The chain employs TRBV2 and TRBJ1-3; unclear D gene. The CDR3 contains 13 residues. Per germline, CDR1 SNHLY and CDR2 FYNNEI. The V gene lost 4 bases and the J gene lost 2 bases, with 6 bases spanning the gap. The DNA of the CDR3 is TGTGCCAGCAGTGGACACACTGGAAACACCATATATTTT. It is translated as CASSGHTGNTIYF.

This chain connects TRBV28 to TRBJ2-5; no definite D call. Germline CDR1 and CDR2: MDHEN and SYDVKM. This CDR3 spans 12 amino acids. V was clipped by 4 bases and J by 2 bases, with 5 bases between them. The CDR3 nucleotides are TGTGCCAGCAGTTCCATGCAAGAGACCCAGTACTTC. Translated: CASSSMQETQYF.

The rearrangement links TRBV5-8 to TRBJ1-1; D remains ambiguous. V was clipped by 4 bases and J by 3 bases, with 13 bases between them. This CDR3 is 14 amino acids long. Germline CDR1 is SGHTS and CDR2 is YDEGEE. The CDR3 sequence: CASSSMFRYTEAFF. CDR3 in DNA: TGTGCCAGCAGCAGTATGTTCAGGTACACTGAAGCTTTCTTT.

This chain uses TRBV7-6 with TRBJ2-3; 12 bases match TRBD2. The CDR3 runs 15 residues. V trimming: 4 bases; J trimming: 3 bases; junction bases outside the gene matches: 2. Per germline, CDR1 SGHVS and CDR2 FNYEAQ. The CDR3 here is CASSSTSGGTDTQYF. CDR3 nucleotide sequence: TGTGCCAGCAGCTCCACTAGCGGGGGGACAGATACGCAGTATTTT.

The V call is TRBV6-5, the J call TRBJ2-7, with D perhaps matching TRBD1 (7 bases). Trimming took 0 bases from V and 1 from J, leaving 13 bases between them. The CDR3 totals 16 residues. Germline loops: CDR1 MNHEY, CDR2 SVGAGI. The CDR3 loop reads CASSYSGAGGSYEQYF. The CDR3, as DNA: TGTGCCAGCAGTTACTCAGGCGCAGGGGGGTCCTACGAGCAGTACTTC.

V is TRBV29-1 and J is TRBJ1-1; 7 positions match TRBD1. V lost 4 bases, J lost 6 bases, and 2 bases stayed unmatched. The CDR3 length is 11 residues. Germline lookup yields CDR1 SQVTM and CDR2 ANQGSEA. DNA of the CDR3: TGCAGCGTTGGACAGGGCGCTGAAGCTTTCTTT. Protein sequence: CSVGQGAEAFF.

This clone was observed once. The V gene is TRBV7-2, the J gene TRBJ1-6; 9 nucleotides align to TRBD1. V was clipped by 4 bases and J by 6 bases; unmatched bases: 4. CDR3 length: 15 residues. CDR1 is SGHTA and CDR2 is FQGNSA in the germline V gene. In DNA form, the CDR3 reads TGTGCCAGCAGCTCGGGACAGGGCGGTAATTCACCCCTCCACTTT. Translated: CASSSGQGGNSPLHF.

This clone occurred once. The rearrangement joins TRBV9 to TRBJ1-1; unclear D gene. CDR3 length: 14 amino acids. The germline gives CDR1 SGDLS, CDR2 YYNGEE. V dropped 3 bases and J dropped 6 bases, with 15 bases sitting between them. The CDR3 region is CASSGLAVGAEAFF. The CDR3 nucleotides read TGTGCCAGCAGCGGATTAGCGGTTGGGGCTGAAGCTTTCTTT.

For this clone: Distinct nucleotide sequences in the sample also encode this CDR3. The CDR3 region has the DNA TGTGCCAGCAGCTTAAACCCAGGCTATGGCTACACCTTC. Translation: CASSLNPGYGYTF. The chain links TRBV7-2 to TRBJ1-2; D not certain. Germline lookup yields CDR1 SGHTA and CDR2 FQGNSA. V lost 2 bases, J lost 4 bases, and 8 bases lay in between. The CDR3 is 13 amino acids.

There are a few counts of this clone. This chain links TRBV11-3 with TRBJ2-1; TRBD1 matches 7 bases. With V trimmed by 5 bases and J by 1 base, 11 bases remained unmatched. CDR1 and CDR2 (germline): SGHNT, YENEEA. The CDR3 is 17 amino acids. CDR3 residues: CASSQTRDSVSYNEQFF. DNA for the CDR3: TGTGCCAGCAGCCAGACCCGGGACAGTGTTTCCTACAATGAGCAGTTCTTC.